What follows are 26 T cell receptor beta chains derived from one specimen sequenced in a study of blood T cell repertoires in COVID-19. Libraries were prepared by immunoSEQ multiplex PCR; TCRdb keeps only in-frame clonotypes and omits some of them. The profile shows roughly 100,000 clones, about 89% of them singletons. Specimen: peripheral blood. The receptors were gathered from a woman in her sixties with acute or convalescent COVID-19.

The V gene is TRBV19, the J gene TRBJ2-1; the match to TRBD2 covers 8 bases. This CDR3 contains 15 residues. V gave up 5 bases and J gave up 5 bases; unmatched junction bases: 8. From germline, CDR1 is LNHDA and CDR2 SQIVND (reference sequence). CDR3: CASSLYRGGNNEQFF. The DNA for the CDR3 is TGTGCCAGTAGTCTTTATCGGGGGGGGAACAATGAGCAGTTCTTC. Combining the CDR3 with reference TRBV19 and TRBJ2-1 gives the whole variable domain DGGITQSPKYLFRKEGQNVTLSCEQNLNHDAMYWYRQDPGQGLRLIYYSQIVNDFQKGDIAEGYSVSREKKESFPLTVTSAQKNPTAFYLCASSLYRGGNNEQFFGPGTRLTVL.

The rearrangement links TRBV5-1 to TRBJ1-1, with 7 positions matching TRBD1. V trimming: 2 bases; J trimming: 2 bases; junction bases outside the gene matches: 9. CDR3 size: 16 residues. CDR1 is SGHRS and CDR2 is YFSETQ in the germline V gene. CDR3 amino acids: CASSLELGTANTEAFF. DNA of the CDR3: TGCGCCAGCAGCTTAGAGTTGGGGACAGCAAACACTGAAGCTTTCTTT.

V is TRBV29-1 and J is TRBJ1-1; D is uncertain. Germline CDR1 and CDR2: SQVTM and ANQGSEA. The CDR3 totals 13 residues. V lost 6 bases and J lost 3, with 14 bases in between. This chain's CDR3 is CSVEVSADTEAFF. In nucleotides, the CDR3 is TGCAGCGTCGAGGTAAGCGCCGACACTGAAGCTTTCTTT.

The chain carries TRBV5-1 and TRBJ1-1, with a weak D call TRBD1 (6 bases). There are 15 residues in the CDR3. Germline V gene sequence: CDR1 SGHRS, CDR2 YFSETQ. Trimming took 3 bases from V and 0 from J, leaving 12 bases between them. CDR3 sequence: CASSSLDSLNTEAFF. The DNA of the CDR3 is TGCGCCAGCAGCTCGCTGGACAGTTTGAACACTGAAGCTTTCTTT.

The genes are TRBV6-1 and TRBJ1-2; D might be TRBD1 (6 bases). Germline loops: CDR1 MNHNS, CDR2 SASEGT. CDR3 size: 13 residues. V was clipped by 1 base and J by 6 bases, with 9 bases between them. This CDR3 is CASSEVQGDGYTF. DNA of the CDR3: TGTGCCAGCAGTGAAGTACAGGGAGATGGCTACACCTTC.

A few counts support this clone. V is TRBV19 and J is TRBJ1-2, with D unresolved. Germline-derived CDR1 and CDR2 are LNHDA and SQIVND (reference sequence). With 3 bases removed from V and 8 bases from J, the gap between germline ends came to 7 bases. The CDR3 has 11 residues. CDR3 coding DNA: TGTGCCAGTAGTATTTCGGAGGGCTACACCTTC. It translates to CASSISEGYTF.

This chain's CDR3 is CASSEGRASEKLFF. Here the CDR3 DNA reads TGCGCCAGCAGTGAGGGCAGGGCCTCCGAAAAACTGTTTTTT. The rearrangement links TRBV10-2 to TRBJ1-4, with D possibly TRBD1 on 5 matching bases. The length of the CDR3 is 14 residues. Trimming left V 2 bases short and J 8 bases short, with 12 bases between. CDR1 and CDR2 (germline): WSHSY, SAAADI.

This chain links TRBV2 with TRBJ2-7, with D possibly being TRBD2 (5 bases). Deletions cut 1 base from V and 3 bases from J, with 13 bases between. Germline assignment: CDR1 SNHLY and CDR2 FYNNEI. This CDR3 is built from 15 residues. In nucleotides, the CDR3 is TGTGCCAGCAGTGAAGGGGTCCTAGCAAGCTACGAGCAGTACTTC. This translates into CASSEGVLASYEQYF.

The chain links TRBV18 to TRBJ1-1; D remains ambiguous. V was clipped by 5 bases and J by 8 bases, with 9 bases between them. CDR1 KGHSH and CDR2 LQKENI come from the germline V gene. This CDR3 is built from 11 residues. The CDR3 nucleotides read TGTGCCAGCTCAGCAGCCGGGGAAGCTTTCTTT. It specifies CASSAAGEAFF.

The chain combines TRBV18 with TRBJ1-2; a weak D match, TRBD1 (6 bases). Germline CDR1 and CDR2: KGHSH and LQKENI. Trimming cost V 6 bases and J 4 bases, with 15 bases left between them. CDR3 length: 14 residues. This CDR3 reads CASSADREAYGYTF. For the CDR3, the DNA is TGTGCCAGCTCCGCGGACAGAGAAGCCTATGGCTACACCTTC.

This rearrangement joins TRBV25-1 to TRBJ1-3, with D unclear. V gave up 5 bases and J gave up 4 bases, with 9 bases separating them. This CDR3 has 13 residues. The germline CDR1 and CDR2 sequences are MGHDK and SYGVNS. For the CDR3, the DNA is TGTGCCAGCAGTTCCCCGGGGGGAAACACCATATATTTT. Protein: CASSSPGGNTIYF.

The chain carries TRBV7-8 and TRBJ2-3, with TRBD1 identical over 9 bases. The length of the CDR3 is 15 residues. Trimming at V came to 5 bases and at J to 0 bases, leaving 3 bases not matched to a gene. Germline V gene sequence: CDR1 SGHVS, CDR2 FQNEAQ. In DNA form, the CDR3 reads TGTGCCAGCAGCCTCGGGACAGGGAGCACAGATACGCAGTATTTT. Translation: CASSLGTGSTDTQYF.

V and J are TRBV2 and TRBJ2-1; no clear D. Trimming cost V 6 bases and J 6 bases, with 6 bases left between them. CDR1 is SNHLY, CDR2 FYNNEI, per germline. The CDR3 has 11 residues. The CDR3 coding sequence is TGTGCCAGCAGCCTCTCCAATGAGCAGTTCTTC. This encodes CASSLSNEQFF.

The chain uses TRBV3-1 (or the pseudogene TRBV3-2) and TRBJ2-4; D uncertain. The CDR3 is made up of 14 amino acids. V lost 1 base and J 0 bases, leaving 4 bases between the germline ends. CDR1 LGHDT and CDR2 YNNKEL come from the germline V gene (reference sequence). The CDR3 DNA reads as TGTGCCAGCAGCCAAGGACTAGCCAAAAACATTCAGTACTTC. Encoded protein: CASSQGLAKNIQYF.

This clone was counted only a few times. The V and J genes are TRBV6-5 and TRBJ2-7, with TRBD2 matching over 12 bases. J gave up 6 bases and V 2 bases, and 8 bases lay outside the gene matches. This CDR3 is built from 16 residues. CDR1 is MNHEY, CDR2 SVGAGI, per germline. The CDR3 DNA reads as TGTGCCAGCAGTTACCTCCCGACTAGCGGGAGAAGCGAGCAGTACTTC. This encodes CASSYLPTSGRSEQYF.

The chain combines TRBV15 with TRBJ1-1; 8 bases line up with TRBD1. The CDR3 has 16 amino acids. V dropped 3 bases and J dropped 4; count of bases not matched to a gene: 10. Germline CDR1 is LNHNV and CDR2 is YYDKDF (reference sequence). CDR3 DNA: TGTGCCACCAGCAGGGATCAGGGGGCGCGTGGCACTGAAGCTTTCTTT. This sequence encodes CATSRDQGARGTEAFF.

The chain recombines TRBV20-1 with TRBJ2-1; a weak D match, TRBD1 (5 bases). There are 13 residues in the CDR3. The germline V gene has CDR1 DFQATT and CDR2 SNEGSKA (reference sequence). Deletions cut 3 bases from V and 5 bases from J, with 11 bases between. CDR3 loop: CSASKRTNNEQFF. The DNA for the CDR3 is TGCAGTGCTAGTAAACGGACAAACAATGAGCAGTTCTTC.

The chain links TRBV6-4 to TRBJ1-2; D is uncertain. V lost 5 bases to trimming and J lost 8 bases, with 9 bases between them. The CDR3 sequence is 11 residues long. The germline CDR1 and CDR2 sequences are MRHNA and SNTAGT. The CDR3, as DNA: TGTGCCAGCAGTTCCGTCTCCGGCTACACCTTC. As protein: CASSSVSGYTF.

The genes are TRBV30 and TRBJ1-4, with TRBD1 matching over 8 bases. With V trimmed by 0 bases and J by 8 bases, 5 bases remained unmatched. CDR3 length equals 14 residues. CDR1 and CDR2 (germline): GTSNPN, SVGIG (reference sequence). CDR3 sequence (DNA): TGTGCCTGGAGTGTAAAGACAGGGGAGGAAAAACTGTTTTTT. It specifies CAWSVKTGEEKLFF.

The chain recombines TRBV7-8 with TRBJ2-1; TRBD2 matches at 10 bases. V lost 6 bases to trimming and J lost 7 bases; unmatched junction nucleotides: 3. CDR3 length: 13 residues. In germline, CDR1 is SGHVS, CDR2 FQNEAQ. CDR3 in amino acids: CASRSGRDNEQFF. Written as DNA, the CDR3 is TGTGCCAGCAGGAGCGGGAGGGATAATGAGCAGTTCTTC.

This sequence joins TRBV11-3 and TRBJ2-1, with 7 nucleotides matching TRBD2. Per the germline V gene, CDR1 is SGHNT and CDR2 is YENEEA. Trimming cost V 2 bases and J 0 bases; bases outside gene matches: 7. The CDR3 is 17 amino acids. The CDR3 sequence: CASSLSSGASSYNEQFF. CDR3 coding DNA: TGTGCCAGCAGCTTATCGAGCGGGGCCAGCTCCTACAATGAGCAGTTCTTC.

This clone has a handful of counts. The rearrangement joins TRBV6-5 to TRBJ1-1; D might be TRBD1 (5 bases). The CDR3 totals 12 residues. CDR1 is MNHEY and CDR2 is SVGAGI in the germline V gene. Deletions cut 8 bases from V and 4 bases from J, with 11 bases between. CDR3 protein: CASQGRVTEAFF. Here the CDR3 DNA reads TGTGCCAGCCAGGGTCGTGTCACTGAAGCTTTCTTT.

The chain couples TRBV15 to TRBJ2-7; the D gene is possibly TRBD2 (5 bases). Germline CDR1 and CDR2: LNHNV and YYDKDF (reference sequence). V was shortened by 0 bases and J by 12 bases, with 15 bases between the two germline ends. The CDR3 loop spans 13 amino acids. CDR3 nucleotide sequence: TGTGCCACCAGCAGAGATGGGAGTGAGACCACGTACTTC. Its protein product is CATSRDGSETTYF.

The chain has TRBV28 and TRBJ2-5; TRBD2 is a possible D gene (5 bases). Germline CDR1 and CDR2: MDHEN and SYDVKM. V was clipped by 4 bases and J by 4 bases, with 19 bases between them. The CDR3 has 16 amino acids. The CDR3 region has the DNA TGTGCCAGCAGTTCCCCCCCCCGGGAATTAGGAGAGACCCAGTACTTC. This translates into CASSSPPRELGETQYF.

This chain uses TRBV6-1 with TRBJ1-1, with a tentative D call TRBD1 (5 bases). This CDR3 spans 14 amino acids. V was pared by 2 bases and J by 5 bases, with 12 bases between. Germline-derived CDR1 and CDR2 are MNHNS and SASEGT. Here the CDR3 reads CASSETSPGTEAFF. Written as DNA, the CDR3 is TGTGCCAGCAGTGAAACGAGCCCAGGGACTGAAGCTTTCTTT.

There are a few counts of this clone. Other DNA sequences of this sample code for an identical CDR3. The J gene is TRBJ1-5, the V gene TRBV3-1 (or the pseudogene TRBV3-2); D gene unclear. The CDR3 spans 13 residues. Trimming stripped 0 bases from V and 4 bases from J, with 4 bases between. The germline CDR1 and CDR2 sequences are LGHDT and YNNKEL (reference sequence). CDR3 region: CASSQDRNQPQHF. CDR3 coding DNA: TGTGCCAGCAGCCAAGACAGGAATCAGCCCCAGCATTTT.